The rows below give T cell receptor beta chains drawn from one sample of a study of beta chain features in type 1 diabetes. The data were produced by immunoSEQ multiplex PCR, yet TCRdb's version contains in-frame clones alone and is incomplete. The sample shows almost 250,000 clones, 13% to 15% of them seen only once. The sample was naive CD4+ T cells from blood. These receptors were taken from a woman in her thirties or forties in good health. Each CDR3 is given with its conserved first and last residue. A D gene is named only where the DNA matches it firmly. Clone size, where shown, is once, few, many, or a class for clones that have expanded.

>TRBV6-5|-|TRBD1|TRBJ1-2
CASRKQGANRYGYTF
TGTGCCAGCAGAAAACAGGGGGCGAATCGTTATGGCTACACCTTC
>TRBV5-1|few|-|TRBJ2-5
CASSLGQDQETQYF
TGCGCCAGCAGCTTGGGACAGGACCAAGAGACCCAGTACTTC
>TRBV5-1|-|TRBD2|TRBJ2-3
CASSLARSGGTDTQYF
TGCGCCAGCAGCTTGGCCCGTAGCGGGGGCACAGATACGCAGTATTTT
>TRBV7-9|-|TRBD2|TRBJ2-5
CASSSLAGGLGETQYF
TGTGCCAGCAGCTCTCTAGCGGGGGGCCTCGGGGAGACCCAGTACTTC
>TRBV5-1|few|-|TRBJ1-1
CASSLNGQGGTEAFF
TGCGCCAGCAGCTTGAATGGCCAGGGCGGCACTGAAGCTTTCTTT
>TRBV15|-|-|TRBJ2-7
CATSREGHPLYEQYF
TGTGCCACCAGCAGAGAGGGGCATCCCCTCTACGAGCAGTACTTC
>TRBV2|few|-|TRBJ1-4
CASSDQGETNEKLFF
TGTGCCAGCAGTGACCAAGGGGAAACTAATGAAAAACTGTTTTTT
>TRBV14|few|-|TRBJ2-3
CASSQVLAGASTDTQYF
TGTGCCAGCAGCCAAGTTTTGGCGGGGGCAAGCACAGATACGCAGTATTTT
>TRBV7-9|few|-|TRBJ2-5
CASSLVPGAGETQYF
TGTGCCAGCAGCTTAGTCCCAGGGGCCGGAGAGACCCAGTACTTC
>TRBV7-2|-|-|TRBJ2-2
CASSFLWEAGELFF
TGTGCCAGCAGCTTCTTGTGGGAGGCCGGGGAGCTGTTTTTT
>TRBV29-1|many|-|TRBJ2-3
CSVRGRNTDTQYF
TGCAGCGTTCGAGGGCGGAACACAGATACGCAGTATTTT
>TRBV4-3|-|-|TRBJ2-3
CASSQEALTGRSQYF
TGCGCCAGCAGCCAAGAGGCACTAACGGGAAGGTCGCAGTATTTT
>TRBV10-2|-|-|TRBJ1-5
CASYFLSWQPQHF
TGCGCCAGCTACTTTCTCTCGTGGCAGCCCCAGCATTTT
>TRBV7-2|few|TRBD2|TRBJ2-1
CASSLRLAGDPYNEQFF
TGTGCCAGCAGCTTAAGACTAGCGGGGGATCCCTACAATGAGCAGTTCTTC
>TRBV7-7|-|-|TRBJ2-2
CASSLEDSRRAGELFF
TGTGCTAGCAGCTTGGAGGACAGCCGGCGCGCCGGGGAGCTGTTTTTT
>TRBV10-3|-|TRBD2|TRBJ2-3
CAIKTAGGDTQYF
TGTGCCATCAAAACAGCGGGGGGCGATACGCAGTATTTT
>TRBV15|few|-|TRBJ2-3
CATSRGGGAVDTQYF
TGTGCCACCAGCAGAGGAGGGGGGGCCGTAGATACGCAGTATTTT
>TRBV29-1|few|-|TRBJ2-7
CSVEHQNPYEQYF
TGCAGCGTTGAACACCAGAACCCCTACGAGCAGTACTTC
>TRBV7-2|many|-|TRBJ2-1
CASSLTPPGMQFF
TGTGCCAGCAGCTTAACCCCCCCAGGGATGCAGTTCTTC
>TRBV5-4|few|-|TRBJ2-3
CASSLGQQADTQYF
TGTGCCAGCAGCCTCGGACAGCAGGCAGATACGCAGTATTTT
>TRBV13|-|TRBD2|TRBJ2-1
CASSRSGGRIRNEQFF
TGTGCCAGCAGCCGAAGCGGGGGGAGAATCAGGAATGAGCAGTTCTTC
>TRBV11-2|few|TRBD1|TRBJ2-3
CASSPGDRGRDTQYF
TGTGCCAGCAGCCCTGGGGACAGGGGAAGAGATACGCAGTATTTT
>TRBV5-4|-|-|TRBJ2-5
CASSLRGQKETQYF
TGTGCCAGCAGCTTGAGAGGACAGAAAGAGACCCAGTACTTC
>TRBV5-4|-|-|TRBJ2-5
CASSFRGTQETQYF
TGTGCCAGCAGCTTTAGGGGGACCCAAGAGACCCAGTACTTC
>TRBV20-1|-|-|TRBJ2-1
CSASVLGGQFF
TGCAGTGCTAGCGTGCTGGGAGGGCAGTTCTTC
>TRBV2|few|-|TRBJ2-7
CASREGYEQYF
TGTGCCAGCAGGGAGGGATACGAGCAGTACTTC
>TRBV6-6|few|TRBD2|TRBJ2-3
CASSSGLAGVVDTQYF
TGTGCCAGCAGTTCGGGACTAGCGGGGGTGGTAGATACGCAGTATTTT
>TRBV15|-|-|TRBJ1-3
CATSRDLGVDTIYF
TGTGCCACCAGCAGAGACCTCGGAGTTGACACCATATATTTT
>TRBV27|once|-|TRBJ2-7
CASSLLADSSYEQYF
TGTGCCAGCAGTTTATTAGCGGATTCGAGCTACGAGCAGTACTTC
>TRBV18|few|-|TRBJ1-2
CASSPPRTSWVGIYGYTF
TGTGCCAGCTCACCACCGAGAACAAGCTGGGTCGGGATCTATGGCTACACCTTC
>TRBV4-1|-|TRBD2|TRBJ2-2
CASSLGLAGGPTGELFF
TGCGCCAGCAGCCTTGGACTAGCGGGGGGCCCCACCGGGGAGCTGTTTTTT
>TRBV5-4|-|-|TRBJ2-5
CASSFATGETQYF
TGTGCCAGCAGCTTTGCCACAGGAGAGACCCAGTACTTC
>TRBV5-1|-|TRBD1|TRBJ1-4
CASSEAGTGSGRLFF
TGCGCCAGCAGCGAAGCCGGGACAGGGTCAGGTAGACTGTTTTTT
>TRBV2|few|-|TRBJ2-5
CASSEQWETQYF
TGTGCCAGCAGTGAACAGTGGGAGACCCAGTACTTC
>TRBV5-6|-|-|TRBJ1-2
CASSLRQAYNYGYTF
TGTGCCAGCAGCTTGCGGCAGGCGTATAACTATGGCTACACCTTC
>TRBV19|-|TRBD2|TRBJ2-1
CASSTSGTSGGLLYNEQFF
TGTGCCAGTAGTACCTCCGGGACTAGCGGGGGGCTCCTCTACAATGAGCAGTTCTTC
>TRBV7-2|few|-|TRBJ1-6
CASSLGQPSFGDSPLHF
TGTGCCAGCAGCCTCGGACAGCCATCCTTTGGTGATTCACCCCTCCACTTT
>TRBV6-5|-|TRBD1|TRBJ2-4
CASSESGQRDIQYF
TGTGCCAGCAGTGAATCGGGACAGAGAGACATTCAGTACTTC
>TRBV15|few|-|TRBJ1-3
CATVGSLGDSGNTIYF
TGTGCCACCGTAGGGAGTCTGGGCGACTCTGGAAACACCATATATTTT
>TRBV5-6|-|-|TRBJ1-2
CASSSPGAAYGYTF
TGTGCCAGCAGCTCCCCAGGGGCCGCCTATGGCTACACCTTC
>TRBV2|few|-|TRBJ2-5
CATSSRETQYF
TGTGCCACTAGTTCGAGGGAGACCCAGTACTTC
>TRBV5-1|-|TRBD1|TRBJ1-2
CASSLATGGRGYTF
TGCGCCAGCAGCTTGGCCACAGGGGGCCGTGGCTACACCTTC
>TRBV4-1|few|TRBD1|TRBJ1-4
CASSPTGGYEKLFF
TGCGCCAGCAGCCCGACAGGGGGCTATGAAAAACTGTTTTTT
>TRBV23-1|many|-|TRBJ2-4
CASSHPRDSLAKNIQYF
TGCGCCAGCAGTCATCCTAGGGACTCCTTAGCCAAAAACATTCAGTACTTC
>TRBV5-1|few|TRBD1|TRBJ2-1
CASSLGRTGGNEQFF
TGCGCCAGCAGCTTGGGTAGGACAGGGGGGAATGAGCAGTTCTTC
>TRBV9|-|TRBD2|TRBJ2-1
CASSVVGGGYNEQFF
TGTGCCAGCAGCGTAGTGGGGGGGGGCTACAATGAGCAGTTCTTC
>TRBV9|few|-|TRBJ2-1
CASSVNGPGNEQFF
TGTGCCAGCAGCGTAAACGGGCCGGGGAATGAGCAGTTCTTC
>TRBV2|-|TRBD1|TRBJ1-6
CASSPRDRPSPLHF
TGTGCCAGCAGTCCCCGGGACAGGCCTTCACCCCTCCACTTT
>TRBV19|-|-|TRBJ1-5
CASRDTGNSNQPQHF
TGTGCCAGTAGAGACACGGGGAATAGCAATCAGCCCCAGCATTTT
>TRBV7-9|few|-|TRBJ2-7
CASSSSFRSYEQYF
TGTGCCAGCAGCTCTTCCTTTCGTTCCTACGAGCAGTACTTC
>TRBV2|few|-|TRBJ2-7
CASSFGQSVREQYF
TGTGCCAGCAGCTTCGGACAGTCAGTACGGGAGCAGTACTTC
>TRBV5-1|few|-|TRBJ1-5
CASSSRGGQPQHF
TGCGCCAGCAGCTCCCGCGGGGGCCAGCCCCAGCATTTT
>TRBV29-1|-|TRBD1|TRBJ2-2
CSVDWTGGNTGELFF
TGCAGCGTGGACTGGACAGGGGGGAACACCGGGGAGCTGTTTTTT
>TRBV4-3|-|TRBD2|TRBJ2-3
CASSQDSAGGPGDTQYF
TGCGCCAGCAGCCAAGATAGTGCGGGGGGGCCGGGAGATACGCAGTATTTT
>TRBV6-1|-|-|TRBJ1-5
CAASRERSNQPQHF
TGTGCCGCGTCGAGGGAAAGAAGCAATCAGCCCCAGCATTTT
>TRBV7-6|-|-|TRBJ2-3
CASSPRGATDTQYF
TGTGCCAGCAGCCCCCGGGGGGCCACAGATACGCAGTATTTT
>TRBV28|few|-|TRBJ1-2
CASNRSPGGSYGYTF
TGTGCCAGCAACAGATCTCCGGGGGGGAGCTATGGCTACACCTTC